A selection of T cell receptor beta chains follows, all from one sample in a study of early T cells in non-severe SARS-CoV-2 infection. TCRdb used MiXCR to reprocess the 5' RACE reads, holding one entry per CDR3 protein. The sample has 85,000 to 90,000 distinct CDR3 sequences; approximately 14% are singletons. Sequencing used whole blood. The receptors here all came from an adult who was a healthcare worker with PCR-confirmed SARS-CoV-2 infection or an uninfected control (not recorded which). Both conserved end residues are part of each CDR3. The D gene is left open where the match is weak. Not every row has a clone size; where given, it reads once, few, many or a size class.

V,size,D,J,CDR3
TRBV12-3/TRBV12-4,-,TRBD1,TRBJ2-2,CASSHLRGKAGELFF
TRBV28,few,-,TRBJ1-1,CASSLWGGTEAFF
TRBV7-9,few,TRBD1,TRBJ1-2,CASSLINRGEGYTF
TRBV14,many,-,TRBJ1-4,CASSQERRNFVLREEKLFF
TRBV10-3,few,TRBD2,TRBJ2-3,CAISLAGSTDTQYF
TRBV11-2,-,TRBD2,TRBJ2-3,CASSSGLAESFTDTQYF
TRBV7-9,-,-,TRBJ1-1,CASSPRKEAGAFF
TRBV4-1,many,-,TRBJ2-5,CASSQQETQYF
TRBV29-1,few,-,TRBJ1-6,CSVLWGNNSPLHF
TRBV5-1,-,TRBD1,TRBJ2-7,CASSLFDRGPDEQYF
TRBV27,many,-,TRBJ1-2,CASSPIALNYGYTF
TRBV20-1,few,TRBD2,TRBJ2-2,CSAPTRTSSSGELFF
TRBV7-9,few,-,TRBJ1-2,CASAPSADWSYGYTF
TRBV14,-,-,TRBJ1-1,CASSQFGGVNTEAFF
TRBV20-1,many,TRBD2,TRBJ2-3,CSAKLAWASGSPDTQYF
TRBV5-4,many,TRBD1,TRBJ2-7,CASSFSVGQGGHEQYF
TRBV5-5,-,-,TRBJ1-1,CASSLRGVVNTEAFF
TRBV4-1,many,-,TRBJ1-1,CASSQARGNTEAFF
TRBV7-9,-,-,TRBJ1-1,CASSGDLGAGLAEAFF
TRBV2,-,-,TRBJ2-3,CASSERTLNTDTQYF
TRBV14,few,TRBD1,TRBJ1-1,CASSRVRGRHTEAFF
TRBV13,-,TRBD2,TRBJ2-3,CASSSRVSGRVMADTQYF
TRBV14,many,TRBD1,TRBJ1-4,CASSEGTGGAEKLFF